This T cell receptor beta chain was observed in a study of blood T cell repertoires in COVID-19. Looking at the study overall: From the United States, Italy and Spain came samples of acute and convalescent COVID-19. PBMCs, B-cell-depleted T cells, or T cells provided the cDNA or gDNA that made up the material.

V lost 8 bases and J lost 5; bases outside the gene matches: 8. The CDR3 has 14 amino acids. Germline lookup yields CDR1 MNHEY and CDR2 SVGAGI. Measured with immunoSEQ multiplex PCR; TCRdb has only the in-frame clones, and not every one. The sample consists of around 230,000 clones, approximately 75% of them appearing once. Source material: PBMCs or T cells enriched from blood (not recorded which). The chain couples TRBV6-5 to TRBJ2-1, with TRBD1 matching 8 bases. The clonotype was recovered from a man aged 35 to 55 who had recovered from COVID-19. DNA for the CDR3: TGTGCCAGCCCCGGACAGGGCAGTAACAATGAGCAGTTCTTC. This sequence encodes CASPGQGSNNEQFF.